This TCR beta chain originates from a study of glioma-infiltrating T cells after dendritic cell vaccination. Study context: Three intradermal dendritic cell vaccine injections were given every two weeks.

V was pared by 7 bases and J by 0 bases, with 15 bases between. The CDR3 covers 15 residues. The germline gives CDR1 MDHEN, CDR2 SYDVKM. With respect to this clone: Antigen specificity is unknown.

Time point: after dendritic cell vaccination, including at tumor progression/relapse. Up to 2 ug genomic DNA was used for TCRB CDR3 amplification. Sequencing used immunoSEQ multiplex PCR; TCRdb keeps in-frame clones, though not all of them. Of 65,000 to 80,000 clones listed, around nine tenths are singletons. The study, taken as a whole, reports: Complete blood and tumor specimen sets were limited to few patients. Higher TCR clonality did not directly relate to longer survival.

Specimen: blood, collected after dendritic cell vaccination. The clonotype was recovered from a human donor with glioblastoma. The gene calls are TRBV28 and TRBJ1-1; perhaps TRBD1 as D (5 bases). The CDR3 sequence: CASTDPDSMNTEAFF. DNA of the CDR3: TGTGCCAGCACCGACCCCGACAGCATGAACACTGAAGCTTTCTTT.